The clone carrying this T cell receptor beta chain was detected a few times. Antigen unknown. The data derive from a study of cytomegalovirus exposure and HLA in healthy donors. Study at large: Around 87 million unique TCRs, all from HLA-typed donors, were included in an early release of the data.

Germline loops: CDR1 MNHEY, CDR2 SVGAGI. V lost 0 bases to trimming and J lost 5 bases, with 7 bases between them. The CDR3 spans 14 residues. Use of 60 Vbeta and 13 Jbeta primers characterized the PCR. Profiled with immunoSEQ multiplex PCR; TCRdb holds only in-frame clones, not every one. The table lists around 140,000 clones, around 10% of them singletons, with 1.8% in the top ten. Whole-study results and caveats: Researchers had no immune exposure information except CMV serostatus available.

Sequences were obtained from PBMCs. The V gene is TRBV6-5, the J gene TRBJ2-2, with a possible D match to TRBD1 (5 bases). The TCR sequence derives from a man aged 45 to 65 in good health and CMV-seronegative. The CDR3 DNA sequence: TGTGCCAGCAGTTACTCCCCAGGGACCGGGGAGCTGTTTTTT. This codes for CASSYSPGTGELFF.